Sequencing of this T cell receptor (beta chain) was carried out in a study of blood T cell repertoires in COVID-19. This clone was seen only once. This table comes from immunoSEQ multiplex PCR, and its TCRdb copy is limited to in-frame clones, with some not included. The sample holds roughly 200,000 clones; 86% are singletons and the top ten take approximately 4.8%. Trimming removed 5 bases from V and 5 bases from J, with 12 bases in between. This CDR3 comprises 13 residues. Germline V lookup: CDR1 SEHNR, CDR2 FQNEAQ (reference sequence). The source of this sequence is a woman between 25 and 40 years old who had been exposed to COVID-19. The J gene is TRBJ1-2, the V gene TRBV7-9; no clear D gene. Material for sequencing was PBMCs or T cells enriched from blood (not recorded which). The CDR3 sequence: CASSLEHEYGYTF. DNA for the CDR3: TGTGCCAGCAGCCTGGAGCACGAATATGGCTACACCTTC.